This is a list of T cell receptor beta chains from one sample in a study of neurological immune-mediated disorders. TCRdb re-analysed the 5' RACE reads in MiXCR, keeping a single row per CDR3 protein. Of fewer than 25,000 distinct CDR3 sequences listed, approximately 13% are singletons. The sample comprised PBMCs. Receptors were obtained from a woman aged 60 to 75 with HTLV-1-associated myelopathy (HAM/TSP). CDR3s include the opening cysteine and the closing phenylalanine or tryptophan. Each record gives: CDR3 length, V gene, clone size, D gene, J gene, CDR3 DNA, CDR3 protein. D genes are given only for firm matches. The size of a clone is reported for some rows only, either as once, few or many, or as a class for expanded clones.

CDR3 length: 13; V gene: TRBV11-3; clone size: few; D gene: NA; J gene: TRBJ2-7; CDR3 DNA: TGTGCCAGCAGCCTAACCAACTCCTACGAGCAGTACTTC; CDR3 protein: CASSLTNSYEQYF
CDR3 length: 14; V gene: TRBV20-1; clone size: many; D gene: NA; J gene: TRBJ1-5; CDR3 DNA: TGCAGTGCTAAGACACCTTATAGCAATCAGCCCCAGCATTTT; CDR3 protein: CSAKTPYSNQPQHF
CDR3 length: 13; V gene: TRBV2; clone size: NA; D gene: NA; J gene: TRBJ2-3; CDR3 DNA: TGTGCCAGTTATTTATTGCGGACAGATACGCAGTATTTT; CDR3 protein: CASYLLRTDTQYF
CDR3 length: 17; V gene: TRBV19; clone size: once; D gene: TRBD1; J gene: TRBJ1-1; CDR3 DNA: TGTGCCAGTAGTATTACAGGGACAGGGAGGGTAATCACTGAAGCTTTCTTT; CDR3 protein: CASSITGTGRVITEAFF
CDR3 length: 12; V gene: TRBV29-1; clone size: few; D gene: TRBD1; J gene: TRBJ1-2; CDR3 DNA: TGCAGCGTTTCAGGGGGCGACTATGGCTACACCTTC; CDR3 protein: CSVSGGDYGYTF
CDR3 length: 15; V gene: TRBV7-2; clone size: many; D gene: NA; J gene: TRBJ2-3; CDR3 DNA: TGTGCCAGCAGCTTAGAGGGCAGGGGGGCAGATACGCAGTATTTT; CDR3 protein: CASSLEGRGADTQYF
CDR3 length: 14; V gene: TRBV9; clone size: many; D gene: TRBD2; J gene: TRBJ2-5; CDR3 DNA: TGTGCCAACAGCCCTAGCGGGGGGGCCGAGGCCCAGTACTTC; CDR3 protein: CANSPSGGAEAQYF
CDR3 length: 16; V gene: TRBV30; clone size: few; D gene: TRBD1; J gene: TRBJ1-3; CDR3 DNA: TGTGCCTGGAGTGCCGGACAGGGGCTGAACGGAAACACCATATATTTT; CDR3 protein: CAWSAGQGLNGNTIYF
CDR3 length: 14; V gene: TRBV5-4; clone size: few; D gene: TRBD1; J gene: TRBJ1-6; CDR3 DNA: TGTGCCAGCACTCCGGGACAGGGCTATTCACCCCTCCACTTT; CDR3 protein: CASTPGQGYSPLHF
CDR3 length: 15; V gene: TRBV11-2; clone size: many; D gene: TRBD1; J gene: TRBJ1-5; CDR3 DNA: TGTGCCAGCAGCTTAAGGCAGGGGGGCAATCAGCCCCAGCATTTT; CDR3 protein: CASSLRQGGNQPQHF
CDR3 length: 11; V gene: TRBV14; clone size: NA; D gene: TRBD2; J gene: TRBJ2-3; CDR3 DNA: TGTGCCAGCAGCCAGGGACTAGCGGTTAGATTT; CDR3 protein: CASSQGLAVRF
CDR3 length: 14; V gene: TRBV6-2/TRBV6-3; clone size: once; D gene: NA; J gene: TRBJ2-3; CDR3 DNA: TGTGCCAGCAGTTACCTATCCTGGGCAGATACGCAGTATTTT; CDR3 protein: CASSYLSWADTQYF
CDR3 length: 10; V gene: TRBV5-1; clone size: NA; D gene: NA; J gene: TRBJ2-1; CDR3 DNA: TGCGCCAGCATTTACAATGAGCAGTTCTTC; CDR3 protein: CASIYNEQFF
CDR3 length: 15; V gene: TRBV15; clone size: many; D gene: NA; J gene: TRBJ2-1; CDR3 DNA: TGTGCCACCAGCAGGGCGGGGCTCCCCTACAATGAGCAGTTCTTC; CDR3 protein: CATSRAGLPYNEQFF
CDR3 length: 14; V gene: TRBV18; clone size: few; D gene: TRBD1; J gene: TRBJ2-7; CDR3 DNA: TGTGCCAGCTCGCTCGGGACAGGGCTGTTCGAGCAGTACTTC; CDR3 protein: CASSLGTGLFEQYF
CDR3 length: 14; V gene: TRBV5-1; clone size: many; D gene: NA; J gene: TRBJ1-1; CDR3 DNA: TGCGCCAGCAGCTTGGGAAACCGGGACAAGGGAACTTTCTTT; CDR3 protein: CASSLGNRDKGTFF
CDR3 length: 16; V gene: TRBV5-1; clone size: many; D gene: TRBD1; J gene: TRBJ1-3; CDR3 DNA: TGCGCCAGCAGCTTGGGATGGACAGGGCCTGGAAACACCATATATTTT; CDR3 protein: CASSLGWTGPGNTIYF
CDR3 length: 14; V gene: TRBV7-2; clone size: many; D gene: NA; J gene: TRBJ2-5; CDR3 DNA: TGTGCCAGCAGCTTCTCTAGCGAGCAAGAGACCCAGTACTTC; CDR3 protein: CASSFSSEQETQYF
CDR3 length: 16; V gene: TRBV5-6; clone size: many; D gene: TRBD1; J gene: TRBJ1-5; CDR3 DNA: TGTGCCAGCAGCCTTGACCGGGACAGAGTCAATCAGCCCCAGCATTTT; CDR3 protein: CASSLDRDRVNQPQHF
CDR3 length: 16; V gene: TRBV7-9; clone size: few; D gene: TRBD2; J gene: TRBJ2-1; CDR3 DNA: TGTGCCAGCAGCCCCCGCGGGGGTGGAACCTACAATGAGCAGTTCTTC; CDR3 protein: CASSPRGGGTYNEQFF
CDR3 length: 15; V gene: TRBV5-1; clone size: many; D gene: NA; J gene: TRBJ2-2; CDR3 DNA: TGCGCCAGCAGCTGGCCGGGAGCGAACACCGGGGAGCTGTTTTTT; CDR3 protein: CASSWPGANTGELFF
CDR3 length: 15; V gene: TRBV11-3; clone size: many; D gene: NA; J gene: TRBJ1-2; CDR3 DNA: TGTGCCAGCAGCTTTTCTCTAAAGGCAAACTATGGCTACACCTTC; CDR3 protein: CASSFSLKANYGYTF
CDR3 length: 15; V gene: TRBV20-1; clone size: medium-sized; D gene: TRBD1; J gene: TRBJ2-7; CDR3 DNA: TGCAGTGCTAGAGGAGGGGGCCGGGGAGCCTACGAGCAGTACTTC; CDR3 protein: CSARGGGRGAYEQYF
CDR3 length: 13; V gene: TRBV11-3; clone size: many; D gene: NA; J gene: TRBJ2-1; CDR3 DNA: TGTGCCAGCAGCTTTGGGCCCTACTTGGAGCAGTTCTTC; CDR3 protein: CASSFGPYLEQFF
CDR3 length: 12; V gene: TRBV25-1; clone size: many; D gene: TRBD1; J gene: TRBJ2-7; CDR3 DNA: TGTGCCAGTCGCAGGGGGTTCGACGAGCAGTACTTC; CDR3 protein: CASRRGFDEQYF
CDR3 length: 14; V gene: TRBV7-2; clone size: many; D gene: TRBD1; J gene: TRBJ1-2; CDR3 DNA: TGTGCCAGCAGCACAACTGGACAGGTCTATGGCTACACCTTC; CDR3 protein: CASSTTGQVYGYTF